This TCR beta chain was identified during a study of beta chain features in type 1 diabetes. Study as a whole: There was similarity between patients and healthy donors in age, gender and cell yields.

Germline CDR1 is MNHEY and CDR2 is SVGAGI. The CDR3 has 12 amino acids. The V and J ends lost 11 bases and 0 bases respectively, with 10 bases between them. Regarding this clone: Its matching antigen is unknown.

Investigators reverse transcribed all isolated RNA, so they sequenced expressed TCRB transcripts. Profiled with immunoSEQ multiplex PCR; TCRdb holds only in-frame clones, not every one. Of under 900,000 clones in the sample, about a sixth were seen once. General observations from the study: A pattern of fewer insertions and more deletions at VDJ junctions was seen in type 1 diabetes patients. An over-representation of cells with high TCR expression could result from cDNA sequencing.

Material for sequencing was naive CD4+ T cells from blood. The genes are TRBV6-5 and TRBJ1-1; D not resolved. This sequence was found in a woman in her late teens or twenties in good health. The CDR3 DNA is TGTGCCGCCAAGACGGTGAACACTGAAGCTTTCTTT. Translated, it gives CAAKTVNTEAFF.